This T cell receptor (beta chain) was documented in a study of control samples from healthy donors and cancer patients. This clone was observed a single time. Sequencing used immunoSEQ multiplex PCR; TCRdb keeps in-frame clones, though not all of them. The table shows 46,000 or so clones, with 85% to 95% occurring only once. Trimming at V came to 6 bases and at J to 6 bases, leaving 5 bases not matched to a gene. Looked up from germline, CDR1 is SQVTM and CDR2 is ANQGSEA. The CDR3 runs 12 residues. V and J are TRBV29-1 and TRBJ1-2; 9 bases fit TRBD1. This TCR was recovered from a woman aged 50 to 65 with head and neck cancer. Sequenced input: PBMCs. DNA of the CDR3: TGCAGCGTGGAGGGACAGGGCAATGGCTACACCTTC. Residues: CSVEGQGNGYTF.